A selection of T cell receptor beta chains follows, all from one sample in a study of blood T cell repertoires in COVID-19. The method was immunoSEQ multiplex PCR; TCRdb's version includes in-frame clones alone and lacks a portion of them. The data hold tens of thousands of clones, with roughly 87% observed a single time. The specimen was peripheral blood. These receptors came from a man aged 35-49 years with COVID-19, enrolled during active disease. CDR3s include the opening cysteine and the closing phenylalanine or tryptophan. Each record gives: V gene, clone size, D gene, J gene, CDR3 protein, CDR3 DNA. A D gene is named only where the DNA matches it firmly. Expanded clones get a size class; other rows say once, few or many, or leave the size out.

V gene: TRBV6-5; clone size: .; D gene: TRBD1; J gene: TRBJ2-7; CDR3 protein: CASSRTGGNYEQYF; CDR3 DNA: TGTGCCAGCAGTCGGACAGGGGGGAACTACGAGCAGTACTTC
V gene: TRBV5-1; clone size: few; D gene: TRBD1; J gene: TRBJ2-3; CDR3 protein: CASSLGRQGMGTDTQYF; CDR3 DNA: TGCGCCAGCAGCTTGGGCAGACAGGGGATGGGCACAGATACGCAGTATTTT
V gene: TRBV29-1; clone size: .; D gene: .; J gene: TRBJ1-3; CDR3 protein: CSVGGSGGNTIYF; CDR3 DNA: TGCAGCGTTGGAGGCAGTGGCGGAAACACCATATATTTT
V gene: TRBV20-1; clone size: .; D gene: .; J gene: TRBJ2-5; CDR3 protein: CSAWTAETQYF; CDR3 DNA: TGCAGTGCATGGACAGCTGAGACCCAGTACTTC
V gene: TRBV2; clone size: .; D gene: .; J gene: TRBJ2-2; CDR3 protein: CASSVFGGPSLGGELFF; CDR3 DNA: TGTGCCAGCAGTGTCTTTGGTGGGCCTTCCTTGGGCGGGGAGCTGTTTTTT
V gene: TRBV6-5; clone size: .; D gene: TRBD1; J gene: TRBJ1-4; CDR3 protein: CASSYGDRGGEKLFF; CDR3 DNA: TGTGCCAGCAGTTACGGGGACAGGGGCGGTGAAAAACTGTTTTTT
V gene: TRBV21-1; clone size: few; D gene: .; J gene: TRBJ2-7; CDR3 protein: CASPPGQDVYEQYF; CDR3 DNA: TGTGCCAGCCCCCCGGGACAGGATGTCTACGAGCAGTACTTC
V gene: TRBV12-3/TRBV12-4; clone size: .; D gene: .; J gene: TRBJ2-3; CDR3 protein: CASLRTDTQYF; CDR3 DNA: TGTGCCAGCCTCCGGACAGATACGCAGTATTTT
V gene: TRBV7-3; clone size: .; D gene: .; J gene: TRBJ2-1; CDR3 protein: CASSPDSRGSSYNEQFF; CDR3 DNA: TGTGCCAGCAGCCCGGACAGCAGGGGAAGCTCCTACAATGAGCAGTTCTTC
V gene: TRBV12-5; clone size: .; D gene: TRBD2; J gene: TRBJ2-1; CDR3 protein: CASGYAYGTSGRANPYNEQFF; CDR3 DNA: TGTGCTAGTGGTTATGCATACGGGACTAGCGGGAGGGCGAACCCCTACAATGAGCAGTTCTTC
V gene: TRBV5-1; clone size: .; D gene: .; J gene: TRBJ1-1; CDR3 protein: CASSLVGEGTEAFF; CDR3 DNA: TGCGCCAGCAGCTTGGTGGGGGAGGGCACTGAAGCTTTCTTT
V gene: TRBV27; clone size: .; D gene: TRBD1; J gene: TRBJ2-7; CDR3 protein: CASSLSYQQGQSSYEQYF; CDR3 DNA: TGTGCCAGCAGTTTATCCTACCAACAGGGGCAGAGCTCCTACGAGCAGTACTTC
V gene: TRBV2; clone size: .; D gene: .; J gene: TRBJ2-1; CDR3 protein: CASRTPQWADSYNEQFF; CDR3 DNA: TGTGCCAGCAGAACACCCCAATGGGCAGACTCCTACAATGAGCAGTTCTTC
V gene: TRBV2; clone size: .; D gene: .; J gene: TRBJ1-2; CDR3 protein: CASSAISTGPYGYTF; CDR3 DNA: TGTGCCAGCAGTGCAATATCCACAGGACCCTATGGCTACACCTTC
V gene: TRBV10-3; clone size: .; D gene: TRBD2; J gene: TRBJ2-3; CDR3 protein: CAISSGTSRTDTQYF; CDR3 DNA: TGTGCCATCAGCTCCGGGACTAGTCGTACAGATACGCAGTATTTT
V gene: TRBV7-9; clone size: medium-sized; D gene: TRBD2; J gene: TRBJ2-7; CDR3 protein: CASSPRGGLAGTYEQYF; CDR3 DNA: TGTGCCAGCAGCCCCCGAGGTGGGCTAGCGGGAACCTACGAGCAGTACTTC
V gene: TRBV5-8; clone size: .; D gene: .; J gene: TRBJ2-4; CDR3 protein: CASSTPRVIENIQYF; CDR3 DNA: TGTGCCAGCAGCACACCCAGGGTCATCGAAAACATTCAGTACTTC
V gene: TRBV28; clone size: .; D gene: TRBD1; J gene: TRBJ1-6; CDR3 protein: CASSPKTGNLLTLHF; CDR3 DNA: TGTGCCAGCAGTCCGAAGACAGGGAACCTGCTTACCCTCCACTTT
V gene: TRBV5-4; clone size: .; D gene: TRBD1; J gene: TRBJ2-7; CDR3 protein: CASSGARGLGYEQYF; CDR3 DNA: TGTGCCAGCAGCGGAGCCAGGGGGCTAGGGTACGAGCAGTACTTC
V gene: TRBV5-6; clone size: .; D gene: .; J gene: TRBJ2-5; CDR3 protein: CASSRTGTRETQYF; CDR3 DNA: TGTGCCAGCAGCCGCACAGGGACAAGGGAGACCCAGTACTTC
V gene: TRBV7-8; clone size: .; D gene: TRBD2; J gene: TRBJ2-1; CDR3 protein: CASSLARAGGYNEQFF; CDR3 DNA: TGTGCCAGCAGCTTAGCGAGAGCGGGGGGTTACAATGAGCAGTTCTTC
V gene: TRBV29-1; clone size: .; D gene: TRBD1; J gene: TRBJ1-1; CDR3 protein: CSVRTGASEAFF; CDR3 DNA: TGCAGCGTTCGGACAGGCGCCAGTGAAGCTTTCTTT
V gene: TRBV11-2; clone size: .; D gene: TRBD2; J gene: TRBJ2-3; CDR3 protein: CASSFRDYTDTQYF; CDR3 DNA: TGTGCCAGCAGCTTCCGGGACTATACAGATACGCAGTATTTT
V gene: TRBV19; clone size: once; D gene: TRBD2; J gene: TRBJ2-7; CDR3 protein: CASSMASGGRFSYEQYF; CDR3 DNA: TGTGCCAGTAGTATGGCTAGCGGGGGCCGCTTCTCCTACGAGCAGTACTTC
V gene: TRBV5-1; clone size: .; D gene: .; J gene: TRBJ1-5; CDR3 protein: CASTLEPGNQPQHF; CDR3 DNA: TGCGCCAGCACCCTAGAGCCGGGGAATCAGCCCCAGCATTTT
V gene: TRBV7-8; clone size: .; D gene: TRBD2; J gene: TRBJ2-1; CDR3 protein: CASSRNTGLAGDNEQFF; CDR3 DNA: TGTGCCAGCAGCCGAAACACCGGACTAGCGGGGGACAATGAGCAGTTCTTC
V gene: TRBV7-9; clone size: .; D gene: .; J gene: TRBJ2-2; CDR3 protein: CASRTKDRLGGELFF; CDR3 DNA: TGTGCCAGCAGAACTAAGGACAGATTGGGCGGGGAGCTGTTTTTT
V gene: TRBV25-1; clone size: .; D gene: TRBD1; J gene: TRBJ1-2; CDR3 protein: CASSWTGDGYTF; CDR3 DNA: TGTGCCAGCAGTTGGACAGGGGACGGCTACACCTTC
V gene: TRBV5-1; clone size: few; D gene: TRBD2; J gene: TRBJ2-1; CDR3 protein: CASSWGEASGRNEQFF; CDR3 DNA: TGCGCCAGCAGCTGGGGGGAGGCTAGCGGGAGAAATGAGCAGTTCTTC
V gene: TRBV11-3; clone size: .; D gene: .; J gene: TRBJ1-3; CDR3 protein: CASSQDTQWSGNTIYF; CDR3 DNA: TGTGCCAGCAGCCAGGACACTCAGTGGAGTGGAAACACCATATATTTT
V gene: TRBV11-2; clone size: .; D gene: TRBD1; J gene: TRBJ2-5; CDR3 protein: CASSLAGGVLETQYF; CDR3 DNA: TGTGCCAGCAGCTTAGCAGGGGGCGTATTGGAGACCCAGTACTTC
V gene: TRBV5-4; clone size: .; D gene: .; J gene: TRBJ1-1; CDR3 protein: CASSLTGGTEAFF; CDR3 DNA: TGTGCCAGCAGCTTGACGGGGGGCACTGAAGCTTTCTTT
V gene: TRBV7-8; clone size: .; D gene: TRBD2; J gene: TRBJ2-5; CDR3 protein: CASSFTNRWRGEETQYF; CDR3 DNA: TGTGCCAGCAGCTTTACGAACAGGTGGCGGGGGGAAGAGACCCAGTACTTC
V gene: TRBV7-9; clone size: .; D gene: TRBD2; J gene: TRBJ2-2; CDR3 protein: CASREAGLTGELFF; CDR3 DNA: TGTGCCAGCAGAGAAGCGGGACTCACCGGGGAGCTGTTTTTT
V gene: TRBV18; clone size: .; D gene: .; J gene: TRBJ2-7; CDR3 protein: CASSSGTFDSYEQYF; CDR3 DNA: TGTGCCAGCTCATCCGGGACATTCGACTCCTACGAGCAGTACTTC
V gene: TRBV6-6; clone size: once; D gene: .; J gene: TRBJ2-1; CDR3 protein: CASSSTTSEQFF; CDR3 DNA: TGTGCCAGCAGTTCCACGACATCTGAGCAGTTCTTC
V gene: TRBV2; clone size: once; D gene: .; J gene: TRBJ1-3; CDR3 protein: CASTMSGMGNTIYF; CDR3 DNA: TGTGCCAGTACGATGTCGGGGATGGGAAACACCATATATTTT
V gene: TRBV5-1; clone size: .; D gene: TRBD1; J gene: TRBJ2-7; CDR3 protein: CASGAGQEYEQYF; CDR3 DNA: TGCGCCAGCGGGGCGGGACAGGAGTACGAGCAGTACTTC
V gene: TRBV30; clone size: .; D gene: TRBD1; J gene: TRBJ1-2; CDR3 protein: CAWSGGDYGYTF; CDR3 DNA: TGTGCCTGGTCAGGGGGAGACTATGGCTACACCTTC
V gene: TRBV3-1/TRBV3-2; clone size: .; D gene: TRBD2; J gene: TRBJ2-7; CDR3 protein: CASSQGLAGLEQYF; CDR3 DNA: TGTGCCAGCAGCCAGGGACTAGCGGGACTCGAGCAGTACTTC
V gene: TRBV28; clone size: once; D gene: .; J gene: TRBJ1-1; CDR3 protein: CASRGGTEAFF; CDR3 DNA: TGTGCCAGCAGGGGGGGGACGGAAGCTTTCTTT
V gene: TRBV28; clone size: .; D gene: .; J gene: TRBJ2-3; CDR3 protein: CASRISVLRGDTQYF; CDR3 DNA: TGTGCCAGCAGGATTAGCGTCTTAAGGGGGGATACGCAGTATTTT
V gene: TRBV14; clone size: .; D gene: .; J gene: TRBJ2-2; CDR3 protein: CASSQVAANTGELFF; CDR3 DNA: TGTGCCAGCAGCCAAGTGGCCGCGAACACCGGGGAGCTGTTTTTT
V gene: TRBV11-3; clone size: .; D gene: .; J gene: TRBJ1-1; CDR3 protein: CASSTRTAMNTEAFF; CDR3 DNA: TGTGCCAGCAGCACGAGGACAGCCATGAACACTGAAGCTTTCTTT
V gene: TRBV15; clone size: .; D gene: TRBD1; J gene: TRBJ2-7; CDR3 protein: CATSNRGSYEQYF; CDR3 DNA: TGTGCCACCAGCAACAGGGGATCCTACGAGCAGTACTTC
V gene: TRBV7-3; clone size: .; D gene: TRBD1; J gene: TRBJ2-1; CDR3 protein: CASSHSNRDRAGNEQFF; CDR3 DNA: TGTGCCAGCAGCCACTCTAACCGGGACAGGGCTGGGAATGAGCAGTTCTTC
V gene: TRBV19; clone size: few; D gene: TRBD1; J gene: TRBJ1-4; CDR3 protein: CASSIFYRGGTNEKLFF; CDR3 DNA: TGTGCCAGTAGTATCTTTTACAGGGGAGGCACTAATGAAAAACTGTTTTTT
V gene: TRBV5-1; clone size: .; D gene: .; J gene: TRBJ2-5; CDR3 protein: CASSSARETQYF; CDR3 DNA: TGCGCCAGCAGCTCTGCTAGGGAGACCCAGTACTTC
V gene: TRBV19; clone size: .; D gene: TRBD1; J gene: TRBJ1-1; CDR3 protein: CASAGTGGRDTEAFF; CDR3 DNA: TGTGCCAGTGCCGGGACAGGGGGCCGGGACACTGAAGCTTTCTTT
V gene: TRBV6-4; clone size: .; D gene: .; J gene: TRBJ1-5; CDR3 protein: CASSLDSNQPQHF; CDR3 DNA: TGTGCCAGCAGCCTAGATAGCAATCAGCCCCAGCATTTT
V gene: TRBV30; clone size: .; D gene: .; J gene: TRBJ1-3; CDR3 protein: CAWTGLTGYSGNTIYF; CDR3 DNA: TGTGCCTGGACCGGTTTGACAGGCTACTCTGGAAACACCATATATTTT
V gene: TRBV11-2; clone size: .; D gene: TRBD1; J gene: TRBJ1-2; CDR3 protein: CASSLGQGANNYGYTF; CDR3 DNA: TGTGCCAGCAGCTTAGGACAGGGGGCGAATAACTATGGCTACACCTTC
V gene: TRBV14; clone size: .; D gene: .; J gene: TRBJ2-2; CDR3 protein: CASSLRLGWELFF; CDR3 DNA: TGTGCCAGCAGCCTGCGGCTTGGGTGGGAGCTGTTTTTT
V gene: TRBV25-1; clone size: .; D gene: .; J gene: TRBJ2-1; CDR3 protein: CATLSGLGRNEQFF; CDR3 DNA: TGTGCCACCCTATCCGGACTCGGTCGAAATGAGCAGTTCTTC
V gene: TRBV14; clone size: .; D gene: .; J gene: TRBJ2-1; CDR3 protein: CASSQGLTPSQQFF; CDR3 DNA: TGTGCCAGCAGCCAAGGGTTGACACCCTCCCAGCAGTTCTTC